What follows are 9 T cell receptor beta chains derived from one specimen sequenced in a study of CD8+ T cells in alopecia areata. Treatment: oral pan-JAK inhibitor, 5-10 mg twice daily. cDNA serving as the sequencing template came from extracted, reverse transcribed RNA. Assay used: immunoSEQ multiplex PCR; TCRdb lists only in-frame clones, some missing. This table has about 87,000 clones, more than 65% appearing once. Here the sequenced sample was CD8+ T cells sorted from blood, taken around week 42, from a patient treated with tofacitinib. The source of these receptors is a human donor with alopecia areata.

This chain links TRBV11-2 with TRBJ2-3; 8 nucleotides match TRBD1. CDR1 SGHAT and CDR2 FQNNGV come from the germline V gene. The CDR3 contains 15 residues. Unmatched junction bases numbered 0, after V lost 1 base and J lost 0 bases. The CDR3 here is CASSLGDRSTDTQYF. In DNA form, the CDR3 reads TGTGCCAGCAGCTTAGGGGACAGGAGCACAGATACGCAGTATTTT.

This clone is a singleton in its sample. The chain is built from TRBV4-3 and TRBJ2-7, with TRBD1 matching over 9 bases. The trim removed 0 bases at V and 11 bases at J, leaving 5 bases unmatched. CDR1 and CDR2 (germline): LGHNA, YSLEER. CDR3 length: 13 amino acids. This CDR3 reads CASSQDPTGGKYF. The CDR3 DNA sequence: TGCGCCAGCAGCCAAGATCCGACAGGGGGAAAGTACTTC.

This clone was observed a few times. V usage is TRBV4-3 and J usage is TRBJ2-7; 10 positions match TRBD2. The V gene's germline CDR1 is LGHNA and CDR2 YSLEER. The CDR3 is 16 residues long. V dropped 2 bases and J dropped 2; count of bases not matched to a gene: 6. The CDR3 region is CASSQIISGGTYEQYF. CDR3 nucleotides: TGCGCCAGCAGCCAAATAATTAGCGGGGGGACCTACGAGCAGTACTTC.

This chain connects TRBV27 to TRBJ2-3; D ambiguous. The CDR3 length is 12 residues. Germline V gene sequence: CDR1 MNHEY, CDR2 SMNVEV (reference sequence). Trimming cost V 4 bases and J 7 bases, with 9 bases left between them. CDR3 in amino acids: CASSSNLYTQYF. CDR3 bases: TGTGCCAGCAGTTCGAACTTGTATACGCAGTATTTT.

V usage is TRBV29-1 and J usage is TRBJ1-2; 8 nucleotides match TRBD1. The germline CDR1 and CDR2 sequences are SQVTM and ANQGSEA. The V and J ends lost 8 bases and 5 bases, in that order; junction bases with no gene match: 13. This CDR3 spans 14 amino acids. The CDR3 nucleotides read TGCAGCTTAAAGGAGAGCCAGGGGGCATATGGCTACACCTTC. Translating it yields CSLKESQGAYGYTF. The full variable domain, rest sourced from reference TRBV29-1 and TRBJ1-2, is SAVISQKPSRDICQRGTSLTIQCQVDSQVTMMFWYRQQPGQSLTLIATANQGSEATYESGFVIDKFPISRPNLTFSTLTVSNMSPEDSSIYLCSLKESQGAYGYTFGSGTRLTVV.

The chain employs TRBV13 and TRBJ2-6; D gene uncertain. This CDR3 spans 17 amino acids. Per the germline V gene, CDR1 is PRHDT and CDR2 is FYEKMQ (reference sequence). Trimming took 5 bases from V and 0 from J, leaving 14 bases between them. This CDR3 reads CASSLRTVLSGANVLTF. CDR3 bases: TGTGCCAGCAGCCTACGGACGGTACTCTCTGGGGCCAACGTCCTGACTTTC.

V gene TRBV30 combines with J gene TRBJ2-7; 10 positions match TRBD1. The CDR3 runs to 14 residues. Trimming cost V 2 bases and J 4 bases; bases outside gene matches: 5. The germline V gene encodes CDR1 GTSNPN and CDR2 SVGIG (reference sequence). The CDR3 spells CAWSSGTGVYEQYF. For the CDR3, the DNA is TGTGCCTGGAGTTCCGGGACAGGGGTATACGAGCAGTACTTC.

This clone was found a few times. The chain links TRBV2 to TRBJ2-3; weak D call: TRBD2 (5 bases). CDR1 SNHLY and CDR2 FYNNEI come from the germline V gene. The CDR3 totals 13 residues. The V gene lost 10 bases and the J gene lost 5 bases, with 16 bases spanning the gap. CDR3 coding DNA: TGTGCCACCCTGGAGAGGGAGAGAGATACGCAGTATTTT. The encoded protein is CATLERERDTQYF.

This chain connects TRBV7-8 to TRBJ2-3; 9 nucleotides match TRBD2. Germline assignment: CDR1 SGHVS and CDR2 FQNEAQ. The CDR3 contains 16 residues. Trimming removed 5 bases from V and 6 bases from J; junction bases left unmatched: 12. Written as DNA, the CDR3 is TGTGCCAGCAGCAACTCAGCGGGGGGCGCAACTGATACGCAGTATTTT. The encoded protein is CASSNSAGGATDTQYF.